This is a list of T cell receptor beta chains from one sample in a study of cytomegalovirus exposure and HLA in healthy donors. Here immunoSEQ multiplex PCR was the method, and the copy in TCRdb shows in-frame clones only, minus some. The repertoire includes 120,000 or so clones, roughly 74% of them detected once, and approximately 6.4% sits in the top ten. Source material: PBMCs. These receptors were taken from a woman between 50 and 59 years old in good health and CMV-seropositive. Both conserved end residues are part of each CDR3. D genes are given only for firm matches. Clone sizes are given selectively: once, few, many, or a class where the clone is expanded.

clone_size: -; j_call: TRBJ2-5; v_call: TRBV4-3; d_call: TRBD2; cdr3_aa: CASSRGLAGVETQYF; cdr3_nt: TGCGCCAGCAGCCGTGGACTAGCGGGGGTAGAGACCCAGTACTTC
clone_size: few; j_call: TRBJ1-2; v_call: TRBV10-3; d_call: TRBD1; cdr3_aa: CAIRQGAQPGYTF; cdr3_nt: TGTGCCATCAGGCAGGGGGCGCAGCCTGGCTACACCTTC
clone_size: -; j_call: TRBJ1-3; v_call: TRBV7-6; d_call: -; cdr3_aa: CASSLGAGTVGNTIYF; cdr3_nt: TGTGCCAGCAGCTTAGGGGCGGGGACGGTTGGAAACACCATATATTTT
clone_size: -; j_call: TRBJ1-1; v_call: TRBV10-2; d_call: -; cdr3_aa: CASSGGFNTEAFF; cdr3_nt: TGCGCCAGCAGTGGCGGGTTTAACACTGAAGCTTTCTTT
clone_size: -; j_call: TRBJ1-5; v_call: TRBV7-9; d_call: -; cdr3_aa: CASSLQGNQPQHF; cdr3_nt: TGTGCCAGCAGCTTACAGGGTAATCAGCCCCAGCATTTT
clone_size: -; j_call: TRBJ1-5; v_call: TRBV30; d_call: TRBD1; cdr3_aa: CAWGITGDQHF; cdr3_nt: TGTGCCTGGGGTATAACAGGGGACCAGCATTTT
clone_size: few; j_call: TRBJ2-7; v_call: TRBV5-4; d_call: TRBD1; cdr3_aa: CASSQETGAEQYF; cdr3_nt: TGTGCCAGCAGTCAGGAGACAGGGGCCGAGCAGTACTTC
clone_size: -; j_call: TRBJ1-2; v_call: TRBV9; d_call: -; cdr3_aa: CASKEAGGAYGYTF; cdr3_nt: TGTGCCAGCAAAGAGGCGGGGGGGGCCTATGGCTACACCTTC
clone_size: -; j_call: TRBJ2-5; v_call: TRBV5-1; d_call: -; cdr3_aa: CASTQTGGLGGETQYF; cdr3_nt: TGCGCCAGCACCCAGACGGGGGGCCTCGGTGGGGAGACCCAGTACTTC
clone_size: -; j_call: TRBJ1-6; v_call: TRBV5-1; d_call: TRBD1; cdr3_aa: CASSLDGQEDSPLHF; cdr3_nt: TGCGCCAGCAGCTTGGATGGACAGGAAGATTCACCCCTCCACTTT
clone_size: few; j_call: TRBJ1-5; v_call: TRBV6-5; d_call: TRBD1; cdr3_aa: CASSYAGGGNQPQHF; cdr3_nt: TGTGCCAGCAGTTATGCAGGGGGCGGAAATCAGCCCCAGCATTTT
clone_size: once; j_call: TRBJ2-3; v_call: TRBV6-1; d_call: -; cdr3_aa: CASDSRGGTDTQYF; cdr3_nt: TGTGCCAGCGACAGCAGGGGCGGCACAGATACGCAGTATTTT
clone_size: -; j_call: TRBJ1-2; v_call: TRBV5-6; d_call: -; cdr3_aa: CASSPGFNYGYTF; cdr3_nt: TGTGCCAGCAGCCCGGGGTTTAACTATGGCTACACCTTC
clone_size: -; j_call: TRBJ1-2; v_call: TRBV14; d_call: -; cdr3_aa: CASSQSTYDGYTF; cdr3_nt: TGTGCCAGCAGCCAAAGCACTTATGATGGCTACACCTTC
clone_size: -; j_call: TRBJ2-1; v_call: TRBV7-2; d_call: TRBD1; cdr3_aa: CASSLYAQGAYNEQFF; cdr3_nt: TGTGCCAGCAGCTTATACGCCCAGGGGGCCTACAATGAGCAGTTCTTC
clone_size: -; j_call: TRBJ1-4; v_call: TRBV21-1; d_call: -; cdr3_aa: CASSKDTELEKLFF; cdr3_nt: TGTGCCAGCAGCAAAGACACGGAGCTAGAAAAACTGTTTTTT
clone_size: -; j_call: TRBJ1-5; v_call: TRBV5-6; d_call: -; cdr3_aa: CASSYFDSSNQPQHF; cdr3_nt: TGTGCCAGCAGCTACTTCGACAGCAGCAATCAGCCCCAGCATTTT
clone_size: -; j_call: TRBJ2-1; v_call: TRBV18; d_call: -; cdr3_aa: CASSATGEAEQFF; cdr3_nt: TGTGCCAGCTCGGCCACAGGGGAGGCTGAGCAGTTCTTC
clone_size: -; j_call: TRBJ1-5; v_call: TRBV19; d_call: -; cdr3_aa: CASSTRGFPQPQHF; cdr3_nt: TGTGCCAGTAGTACTCGGGGGTTTCCTCAGCCCCAGCATTTT
clone_size: -; j_call: TRBJ1-5; v_call: TRBV6-4; d_call: -; cdr3_aa: CASSVERNQPQHF; cdr3_nt: TGTGCCAGCAGTGTGGAGCGGAATCAGCCCCAGCATTTT
clone_size: -; j_call: TRBJ1-1; v_call: TRBV7-2; d_call: -; cdr3_aa: CASRWSVNTEAFF; cdr3_nt: TGTGCCAGCAGGTGGTCAGTGAACACTGAAGCTTTCTTT
clone_size: few; j_call: TRBJ1-6; v_call: TRBV4-3; d_call: TRBD1; cdr3_aa: CASSQDWDRVSPLHF; cdr3_nt: TGCGCCAGCAGCCAAGATTGGGACAGGGTTTCACCCCTCCACTTT
clone_size: -; j_call: TRBJ2-6; v_call: TRBV5-1; d_call: -; cdr3_aa: CASGLSGGISGANVLTF; cdr3_nt: TGCGCCAGCGGATTGTCGGGCGGGATCTCTGGGGCCAACGTCCTGACTTTC
clone_size: -; j_call: TRBJ1-1; v_call: TRBV11-2; d_call: TRBD1; cdr3_aa: CATSLSGQGAGEAFF; cdr3_nt: TGTGCCACCAGCTTATCCGGACAGGGGGCCGGTGAAGCTTTCTTT
clone_size: -; j_call: TRBJ2-7; v_call: TRBV19; d_call: -; cdr3_aa: CASSIGARPYEQYF; cdr3_nt: TGTGCCAGTAGTATAGGGGCCAGGCCCTACGAGCAGTACTTC
clone_size: -; j_call: TRBJ1-1; v_call: TRBV11-2; d_call: -; cdr3_aa: CASRSYGGNTEAFF; cdr3_nt: TGTGCCAGCAGATCTTATGGGGGCAACACTGAAGCTTTCTTT
clone_size: -; j_call: TRBJ1-2; v_call: TRBV6-6; d_call: TRBD1; cdr3_aa: CASTKDRATGGYTF; cdr3_nt: TGTGCCAGCACCAAGGACAGGGCGACAGGGGGCTACACCTTC
clone_size: -; j_call: TRBJ2-3; v_call: TRBV4-1; d_call: -; cdr3_aa: CASSFPLLPDTQYF; cdr3_nt: TGCGCCAGCAGCTTTCCTCTCCTCCCAGATACGCAGTATTTT
clone_size: -; j_call: TRBJ1-1; v_call: TRBV11-1; d_call: TRBD1; cdr3_aa: CASSLAGGTGAFF; cdr3_nt: TGTGCCAGCAGCTTAGCAGGGGGCACTGGAGCTTTCTTT
clone_size: -; j_call: TRBJ1-1; v_call: TRBV29-1; d_call: -; cdr3_aa: CSVDTAGTEAFF; cdr3_nt: TGCAGCGTTGATACAGCGGGCACTGAAGCTTTCTTT
clone_size: -; j_call: TRBJ1-1; v_call: TRBV6-6; d_call: TRBD1; cdr3_aa: CASRTGGQDTEAFF; cdr3_nt: TGTGCCAGCAGAACAGGGGGACAGGACACTGAAGCTTTCTTT
clone_size: -; j_call: TRBJ2-2; v_call: TRBV25-1; d_call: -; cdr3_aa: CASTSRGNTGELFF; cdr3_nt: TGTGCCAGCACCTCAAGGGGAAACACCGGGGAGCTGTTTTTT
clone_size: -; j_call: TRBJ2-5; v_call: TRBV27; d_call: TRBD2; cdr3_aa: CASSTGLAGGTQYF; cdr3_nt: TGTGCCAGCAGTACCGGACTAGCGGGGGGGACCCAGTACTTC
clone_size: -; j_call: TRBJ2-3; v_call: TRBV10-3; d_call: -; cdr3_aa: CAISRMAVSDTQYF; cdr3_nt: TGTGCCATCAGTAGAATGGCCGTCTCAGATACGCAGTATTTT
clone_size: -; j_call: TRBJ2-7; v_call: TRBV6-5; d_call: TRBD2; cdr3_aa: CASRGLDTYEQYF; cdr3_nt: TGTGCCAGCCGTGGACTAGATACCTACGAGCAGTACTTC
clone_size: -; j_call: TRBJ2-1; v_call: TRBV7-6; d_call: TRBD1; cdr3_aa: CASSSRRTGMGEQFF; cdr3_nt: TGTGCCAGCAGCTCTAGGAGGACAGGGATGGGTGAGCAGTTCTTC
clone_size: -; j_call: TRBJ1-1; v_call: TRBV4-3; d_call: -; cdr3_aa: CASSRGGNTEAFF; cdr3_nt: TGCGCCAGCAGCCGAGGGGGGAACACTGAAGCTTTCTTT
clone_size: -; j_call: TRBJ1-1; v_call: TRBV9; d_call: -; cdr3_aa: CASSGAPTDEGAEAFF; cdr3_nt: TGTGCCAGCAGCGGCGCTCCGACGGACGAGGGTGCTGAAGCTTTCTTT
clone_size: few; j_call: TRBJ1-1; v_call: TRBV4-1; d_call: -; cdr3_aa: CASSQVGARDTEAFF; cdr3_nt: TGCGCCAGCAGCCAAGTTGGGGCCCGGGACACTGAAGCTTTCTTT
clone_size: -; j_call: TRBJ1-2; v_call: TRBV5-1; d_call: TRBD1; cdr3_aa: CASSLGLGQGANYGYTF; cdr3_nt: TGCGCCAGCAGCTTGGGCCTCGGACAGGGGGCTAACTATGGCTACACCTTC
clone_size: few; j_call: TRBJ2-3; v_call: TRBV4-1; d_call: TRBD2; cdr3_aa: CASSHTGTSILFEDTQYF; cdr3_nt: TGCGCCAGCAGCCACACCGGGACTAGTATTCTCTTCGAGGATACGCAGTATTTT
clone_size: few; j_call: TRBJ2-3; v_call: TRBV4-3; d_call: TRBD2; cdr3_aa: CASSQGTGGASGDTQYF; cdr3_nt: TGCGCCAGCAGCCAAGGGACCGGGGGGGCCTCGGGAGATACGCAGTATTTT
clone_size: -; j_call: TRBJ2-7; v_call: TRBV6-1; d_call: -; cdr3_aa: CASSESGVSSYEQYF; cdr3_nt: TGTGCCAGCAGTGAGTCCGGGGTCAGCTCCTACGAGCAGTACTTC
clone_size: -; j_call: TRBJ1-5; v_call: TRBV6-5; d_call: -; cdr3_aa: CASSYSRWGGQPQHF; cdr3_nt: TGTGCCAGCAGTTACTCGAGGTGGGGGGGTCAGCCCCAGCATTTT
clone_size: -; j_call: TRBJ1-1; v_call: TRBV11-3; d_call: TRBD1; cdr3_aa: CASSARQGRTEAFF; cdr3_nt: TGTGCCAGCAGCGCGCGACAGGGGCGCACTGAAGCTTTCTTT
clone_size: -; j_call: TRBJ1-2; v_call: TRBV6-1; d_call: -; cdr3_aa: CASTQATGYGYTF; cdr3_nt: TGTGCCAGCACACAGGCTACAGGGTACGGCTACACCTTC
clone_size: -; j_call: TRBJ2-2; v_call: TRBV27; d_call: -; cdr3_aa: CASSFWAGDGTGELFF; cdr3_nt: TGTGCCAGCAGTTTTTGGGCAGGGGACGGGACCGGGGAGCTGTTTTTT
clone_size: -; j_call: TRBJ2-1; v_call: TRBV11-2; d_call: -; cdr3_aa: CASSLGIVNEQFF; cdr3_nt: TGTGCCAGCAGTTTAGGTATAGTAAATGAGCAGTTCTTC